This TCR beta chain was identified in a study of blood T cell repertoires in COVID-19. Study as a whole: Samples came from the United States, Italy and Spain, spanning acute and convalescent COVID-19. In each case, the material was cDNA or gDNA derived from T cells, B-cell-depleted T cells, or PBMCs.

Germline CDR1 MDHEN, CDR2 SYDVKM. V was pared by 7 bases and J by 3 bases, with 15 bases between. This CDR3 is 14 amino acids long. In the original processing: Estimation of nucleated cell counts was performed using reference gene primer amplification. Profiled with immunoSEQ multiplex PCR; TCRdb holds only in-frame clones, not every one. V and J calls and clone size are given by that table; D and trimming were obtained from the DNA. The data contain over 300,000 clones, nearly 90% of them seen just once; the ten biggest clones take up 5% to 8.5%. The TCR comes from a man between 18 and 35 years old with active or convalescent COVID-19. Sample: peripheral blood. This sequence joins TRBV28 and TRBJ1-1, with unresolved D. The CDR3 here is CASTTTEGDTEAFF. The CDR3 nucleotides read TGTGCCAGCACCACCACCGAGGGTGACACTGAAGCTTTCTTT.